Below are 5 T cell receptor beta chains sequenced from a single sample in a study of cytomegalovirus exposure and HLA in healthy donors. PCR primers comprised 60 Vbeta and 13 Jbeta primers. Profiling relied on immunoSEQ multiplex PCR, and the TCRdb table lists in-frame clones only, not all of them. This table lists 150,000 to 200,000 clones. The sequenced sample consisted of PBMCs. Receptors were obtained from a man aged 25 to 45 in good health and CMV-seronegative.

The chain carries TRBV19 and TRBJ2-5; 7 nucleotides agree with TRBD2. Germline V gene data show CDR1 as LNHDA and CDR2 as SQIVND (reference sequence). Losses at the gene ends were 10 bases for V and 2 bases for J; bases not matched to a gene: 4. The CDR3 totals 12 residues. The CDR3 protein is CATAGVQETQYF. Here the CDR3 DNA reads TGTGCCACCGCGGGGGTACAAGAGACCCAGTACTTC. The variable domain in full, with the rest retrieved from reference TRBV19 and TRBJ2-5, is DGGITQSPKYLFRKEGQNVTLSCEQNLNHDAMYWYRQDPGQGLRLIYYSQIVNDFQKGDIAEGYSVSREKKESFPLTVTSAQKNPTAFYLCATAGVQETQYFGPGTRLLVL.

The chain combines TRBV11-2 with TRBJ2-3; TRBD2 matches 8 bases. The CDR3 length is 15 residues. The trim removed 4 bases at V and 4 bases at J, leaving 7 bases unmatched. From germline, CDR1 is SGHAT and CDR2 FQNNGV. The CDR3 spells CASSSPAGVPDTQYF. CDR3 in DNA: TGTGCCAGCAGCTCGCCAGCGGGAGTACCAGATACGCAGTATTTT.

V and J are TRBV19 and TRBJ1-5, with TRBD1 matching 8 bases. Germline V gene data show CDR1 as LNHDA and CDR2 as SQIVND (reference sequence). This CDR3 contains 10 residues. With V trimmed by 7 bases and J by 16 bases, 6 bases remained unmatched. CDR3 sequence: CASMSGGLHF. CDR3 DNA sequence: TGTGCCAGTATGTCAGGGGGCCTCCATTTT. The full variable domain, its missing parts supplied by reference TRBV19 and TRBJ1-5, is DGGITQSPKYLFRKEGQNVTLSCEQNLNHDAMYWYRQDPGQGLRLIYYSQIVNDFQKGDIAEGYSVSREKKESFPLTVTSAQKNPTAFYLCASMSGGLHFGDGTRLSIL.

The gene calls are TRBV28 and TRBJ1-4; TRBD1 matches 8 bases. The CDR3 length is 14 residues. Germline CDR1 reads MDHEN; CDR2 reads SYDVKM. With V trimmed by 5 bases and J by 7 bases, 6 bases remained unmatched. The CDR3 bases are TGTGCCAGCAGTCCCGGACAGGGTGTTGAAAAACTGTTTTTT. It translates to CASSPGQGVEKLFF.

This chain links TRBV27 with TRBJ1-5, with D possibly TRBD1 on 5 matching bases. V dropped 6 bases and J dropped 10 bases, with 19 bases sitting between them. CDR3 length equals 14 residues. Germline V gene lookup returns CDR1 MNHEY and CDR2 SMNVEV (reference sequence). The chain's CDR3 is CASRPLVGGLPQHF. CDR3 bases: TGTGCCAGCAGACCTCTCGTGGGGGGGTTACCCCAGCATTTT.